The rows below give T cell receptor beta chains drawn from one sample of a study of a mutant IDH1 vaccine in newly diagnosed glioma. The method was immunoSEQ multiplex PCR; TCRdb's version includes in-frame clones alone and lacks a portion of them. The sample shows approximately 40,000 clones, 84% of them seen only once. No cognate antigen is known for these TCRs. Specimen: PBMCs, collected from a glioma patient whose treatment included an IDH1 peptide vaccine. These receptor sequences come from a man in his forties with glioma. Both conserved end residues are trimmed from each CDR3. Fields, in order: CDR3 length, V gene, CDR3 protein.

len: 16
v_gene: TRBV11-3
CDR3aa: ASSFTRTLGHMNTEAF

len: 12
v_gene: TRBV2
CDR3aa: ANQMGFRGTEAF

len: 15
v_gene: TRBV29-1
CDR3aa: SVGRGTSGNSSYEQY

len: 13
v_gene: TRBV19
CDR3aa: ASSESRGLGYGYT

len: 13
v_gene: TRBV7-2
CDR3aa: ASSPNPLGIYEQY

len: 15
v_gene: TRBV7-9
CDR3aa: ASSLGVGVSSYNEQF

len: 13
v_gene: TRBV6-5
CDR3aa: ASRPRRDSFYGYT

len: 10
v_gene: TRBV12-5
CDR3aa: ASGSTGYEQY

len: 13
v_gene: TRBV11-3
CDR3aa: ASSLEGPGTYEQY

len: 12
v_gene: TRBV9
CDR3aa: ASSVYWSSYEQY

len: 10
v_gene: TRBV6-5
CDR3aa: ATRDTTYEQY

len: 12
v_gene: TRBV11-2
CDR3aa: ASSLGTASYGYT

len: 10
v_gene: TRBV12-5
CDR3aa: ASGKGHQPQH

len: 12
v_gene: TRBV2
CDR3aa: ASKDRGLNQPQH

len: 11
v_gene: TRBV29-1
CDR3aa: SVGVNRGNTIY

len: 12
v_gene: TRBV6-6
CDR3aa: ASSEGQGGHEQY

len: 9
v_gene: TRBV5-1
CDR3aa: ASSEGVLEY

len: 13
v_gene: TRBV5-4
CDR3aa: ASSFREGNTGELF

len: 15
v_gene: TRBV7-2
CDR3aa: ASSLVSSGRWGETQY

len: 12
v_gene: TRBV9
CDR3aa: ASSAGTGVYEQY

len: 13
v_gene: TRBV5-1
CDR3aa: ASSSLAGGDGEQF

len: 13
v_gene: TRBV19
CDR3aa: ASSIESGGNYGYT

len: 15
v_gene: TRBV5-1
CDR3aa: ASSSGTSGTRTGELF

len: 12
v_gene: TRBV9
CDR3aa: ASSLGLPYNEQF

len: 12
v_gene: TRBV7-2
CDR3aa: ASSLGLTNQPQH

len: 13
v_gene: TRBV5-1
CDR3aa: ASSRQTGDGEKLF

len: 11
v_gene: TRBV5-4
CDR3aa: ASSWDTNYGYT

len: 13
v_gene: TRBV18
CDR3aa: ASSPAQSRNYEQY

len: 16
v_gene: TRBV5-6
CDR3aa: ASSLAYSRVRAKNIQY

len: 12
v_gene: TRBV27
CDR3aa: ASSLGGELETQY

len: 11
v_gene: TRBV7-9
CDR3aa: ASSFPRGETQY

len: 14
v_gene: TRBV2
CDR3aa: ASSDGRAGATETQY

len: 15
v_gene: TRBV19
CDR3aa: ASSTTRDSSSYNEQF

len: 10
v_gene: TRBV28
CDR3aa: ASSSGILELF

len: 12
v_gene: TRBV9
CDR3aa: ASSPPLGDDEQY

len: 10
v_gene: TRBV7-9
CDR3aa: ASSLLQEGAF

len: 11
v_gene: TRBV18
CDR3aa: ASSPLRDQPQH

len: 13
v_gene: TRBV6-1
CDR3aa: ASSGQRVLHTEAF

len: 12
v_gene: TRBV6-4
CDR3aa: ASSRDSDTGELF

len: 15
v_gene: TRBV18
CDR3aa: ASSPSDRVRSTDTQY

len: 11
v_gene: TRBV7-7
CDR3aa: ASSQDRNYEQY

len: 12
v_gene: TRBV25-1
CDR3aa: ASSDVGNQETQY

len: 11
v_gene: TRBV19
CDR3aa: ASSILFQDTQY

len: 16
v_gene: TRBV7-3
CDR3aa: ASSLRPGQGDFNTEAF

len: 11
v_gene: TRBV19
CDR3aa: ASSIDWSQPQH

len: 11
v_gene: TRBV28
CDR3aa: ASMEFSKETQY

len: 15
v_gene: TRBV2
CDR3aa: ASSEGPKGSSYNEQF

len: 11
v_gene: TRBV19
CDR3aa: ASSTGGDTEAF

len: 14
v_gene: TRBV5-4
CDR3aa: ASSLAGQGAGNTIY

len: 14
v_gene: TRBV7-8
CDR3aa: ASSKKTGVDNYGYT

len: 9
v_gene: TRBV20-1
CDR3aa: SATKHTEAF

len: 11
v_gene: TRBV6-1
CDR3aa: ASSLLWGQPQH

len: 13
v_gene: TRBV5-1
CDR3aa: ASSPGTSGAHEQY

len: 11
v_gene: TRBV5-1
CDR3aa: ASSSRTDEKLF

len: 12
v_gene: TRBV6-1
CDR3aa: SSRVASATDTQY

len: 12
v_gene: TRBV6-5
CDR3aa: ASSYSSGRRTQY

len: 13
v_gene: TRBV7-2
CDR3aa: ASSLEGLRTDTQY

len: 13
v_gene: TRBV5-4
CDR3aa: ACSSPRESYQKLF

len: 11
v_gene: TRBV27
CDR3aa: ASSLYPQKTQY